This TCR beta chain comes out of a study of molecular identifiers for immune sequencing clone quantification. Study results and caveats: One cell's worth of spiked Jurkat TCR RNA was reportedly detectable among 1 million or so naive cells. Clones above 20 RNA copies held over 97% of effector molecules, under 1% in naive cells.

Trimming left V 1 base short and J 3 bases short, with 13 bases between. Germline V lookup: CDR1 SGHTA, CDR2 FQGNSA. This CDR3 has 15 residues. TCRdb reprocessed the PCR reads with MiXCR, giving one entry per CDR3 protein. Among over 70,000 distinct CDR3 sequences listed, roughly 25% were seen once. This clonotype was picked up a small number of times. The antigen is undetermined. This clonotype was sampled from a human donor in good health. Some libraries in this study had Jurkat cell RNA spiked in. The sample comprised naive CD8+ T cells from blood, with Jurkat cell RNA spiked in. Indicated subset: FACS-sorted CD8+CD4-CCR7+CD45RA+ naive T cells. This chain uses TRBV7-2 with TRBJ2-7, with a tentative D call TRBD1 (6 bases). The CDR3 DNA reads as TGTGCCAGCAGCTTAGATCAGGGGTCGGGCTACGAGCAGTACTTC. This codes for CASSLDQGSGYEQYF.